This record looks at one T cell receptor (beta chain) sequence and its context. Its antigen remains unknown. The sample is drawn from a study of cytomegalovirus exposure and HLA in healthy donors. Study-wide findings and caveats: Trimming of TCR beta V- and J-genes showed a link, identified in a later analysis, to a missense DCLRE1C variant.

The CDR3 is 14 residues long. Trimming removed 4 bases from V and 4 bases from J, with 13 bases in between. Germline-derived CDR1 and CDR2 are SEHNR and FQNEAQ (reference sequence). Primers: 60 Vbeta forward and 13 Jbeta reverse. The assay was immunoSEQ multiplex PCR, and TCRdb's table has in-frame clones only and misses some. The profile shows 90,000 to 120,000 clones, approximately 76% of them singletons. The chain employs TRBV7-9 and TRBJ1-2; D unresolved. This TCR came from a man in his late teens or twenties in good health and CMV-seronegative. Sequencing was done on a sample of PBMCs. Here the CDR3 reads CASSSSPNPYGYTF. The CDR3 DNA follows: TGTGCCAGCAGCTCGAGTCCAAACCCCTATGGCTACACCTTC.